The 13 T cell receptor beta chains below were found in one sample sequenced in a study of OX40 agonist ivuxolimab in advanced cancers. Here immunoSEQ multiplex PCR was the method, and the copy in TCRdb shows in-frame clones only, minus some. Altogether about 45,000 clones are present, about 88% being singletons, with the ten largest covering less than 1.3%. The sample in question was CD4+ or CD8+ T cells sorted from blood, obtained in a trial of the OX40 agonist ivuxolimab. Receptors were obtained from an adult with an advanced solid tumor such as melanoma, head and neck, liver or kidney cancer.

The gene calls are TRBV7-8 and TRBJ2-2; perhaps TRBD1 as D (6 bases). The CDR3 extends over 16 amino acids. Germline V CDR1 and CDR2: SGHVS, FQNEAQ. V shed 6 bases and J shed 1 base, with 15 bases lying between them. This chain's CDR3 is CASSPGARVNTGELFF. The CDR3 DNA reads as TGTGCCAGCAGTCCAGGGGCGCGGGTGAACACCGGGGAGCTGTTTTTT. Full variable domain (remainder filled in from reference TRBV7-8 and TRBJ2-2): GAGVSQSPRYKVAKRGQDVALRCDPISGHVSLFWYQQALGQGPEFLTYFQNEAQLDKSGLPSDRFFAERPEGSVSTLKIQRTQQEDSAVYLCASSPGARVNTGELFFGEGSRLTVL.

To note about this clone: The sample carries other DNA sequences with the same CDR3. This sequence joins TRBV2 and TRBJ2-2; D remains ambiguous. With 1 base removed from V and 6 bases from J, the gap between germline ends came to 3 bases. Germline V gene data show CDR1 as SNHLY and CDR2 as FYNNEI. This CDR3 contains 12 residues. The CDR3 coding sequence is TGTGCCAGCAGTGAAGACGCCGGGGAGCTGTTTTTT. This sequence encodes CASSEDAGELFF.

CDR3: CASSMFRINNEQFF. For the CDR3, the DNA is TGTGCCAGTAGTATGTTCAGGATAAACAATGAGCAGTTCTTC. This sequence joins TRBV19 and TRBJ2-1; D is uncertain. The V and J ends lost 3 bases and 5 bases respectively, with 11 bases between them. Germline CDR1 reads LNHDA; CDR2 reads SQIVND (reference sequence). The CDR3 extends over 14 amino acids.

V is TRBV7-9 and J is TRBJ1-2; possibly TRBD1 for D (5 bases). CDR1 and CDR2 from the germline V gene are SEHNR and FQNEAQ (reference sequence). V lost 4 bases to trimming and J lost 8 bases, with 11 bases between them. The CDR3 covers 12 residues. The CDR3 region has the DNA TGTGCCAGCAGCTGGGGTCGGGGCGGCTACACCTTC. Amino acids: CASSWGRGGYTF.

This chain joins TRBV10-3 and TRBJ1-2; D perhaps matches TRBD1 (6 bases). CDR3 length equals 12 residues. In germline, CDR1 is ENHRY, CDR2 SYGVKD. Trimming cost V 10 bases and J 3 bases, with 12 bases left between them. The CDR3 is CATREGDYGYTF. In DNA form, the CDR3 reads TGTGCCACCAGAGAGGGGGACTATGGCTACACCTTC.

V and J are TRBV30 and TRBJ1-4; 10 nucleotides match TRBD1. Germline CDR1 reads GTSNPN; CDR2 reads SVGIG (reference sequence). The CDR3 has 15 amino acids. V shed 3 bases, J shed 7 bases, and the junction held 8 bases outside the gene matches. DNA of the CDR3: TGTGCCTGGAGCACACCGGGACAGGGGTCTGAAAAACTGTTTTTT. It translates to CAWSTPGQGSEKLFF. The whole variable domain, filled in from reference TRBV30 and TRBJ1-4, reads SQTIHQWPATLVQPVGSPLSLECTVEGTSNPNLYWYRQAAGRGLQLLFYSVGIGQISSEVPQNLSASRPQDRQFILSSKKLLLSDSGFYLCAWSTPGQGSEKLFFGSGTQLSVL.

The V gene is TRBV29-1, the J gene TRBJ2-7, with 8 bases fitting TRBD2. Unmatched junction bases numbered 3, after V lost 8 bases and J lost 3 bases. This CDR3 has 11 amino acids. Germline-derived CDR1 and CDR2 are SQVTM and ANQGSEA. DNA of the CDR3: TGCAGCTGTGGGACTAGCTACGAGCAGTACTTC. Protein sequence: CSCGTSYEQYF.

This chain joins TRBV7-9 and TRBJ1-3; 7 nucleotides line up with TRBD1. Germline V gives CDR1 SEHNR, CDR2 FQNEAQ (reference sequence). J lost 0 bases, V lost 7 bases, and 9 bases had no gene match. This CDR3 comprises 16 residues. The DNA of the CDR3 is TGTGCCAGCACCTTGAGGACAGGTCGCTCTGGAAACACCATATATTTT. Encoded protein: CASTLRTGRSGNTIYF.

This chain uses TRBV5-1 with TRBJ2-1, with 7 positions matching TRBD1. The germline gives CDR1 SGHRS, CDR2 YFSETQ. V shed 2 bases and J 7 bases; nucleotides not matched to a gene: 0. The CDR3 has 12 residues. CDR3 sequence reads: CASSLQGNEQFF. CDR3 DNA: TGCGCCAGCAGCTTACAGGGGAATGAGCAGTTCTTC.

The chain carries TRBV5-1 and TRBJ2-2, with 7 bases lining up with TRBD1. From germline, CDR1 is SGHRS and CDR2 YFSETQ. V lost 4 bases to trimming and J lost 4 bases; unmatched junction nucleotides: 7. This CDR3 spans 15 amino acids. The CDR3 sequence is CASSIGQVTTGELFF. The CDR3 DNA sequence: TGCGCCAGCAGCATAGGACAGGTGACCACCGGGGAGCTGTTTTTT.

The V call is TRBV9, the J call TRBJ2-5; D remains unclear. The J call is uncertain, as TRBJ2-7 better fits the DNA end. The CDR3 sequence is 14 residues long. Per germline, CDR1 SGDLS and CDR2 YYNGEE. The CDR3 spells CASSAPGRPYEQYF. In nucleotides, the CDR3 is TGTGCCAGCAGCGCCCCGGGCAGGCCCTACGAGCAGTACTTC.

J is TRBJ1-6 and V is TRBV5-8; D remains ambiguous. There are 15 residues in the CDR3. CDR1 and CDR2 (germline): SGHTS, YDEGEE. V dropped 2 bases and J dropped 4 bases, with 10 bases sitting between them. CDR3 amino acids: CASSFKGGYNSPLHF. The CDR3 region has the DNA TGTGCCAGCAGCTTCAAGGGAGGGTATAATTCACCCCTCCACTTT.

The V and J genes are TRBV5-8 and TRBJ1-5, with D hard to call. With 1 base removed from V and 9 bases from J, the gap between germline ends came to 5 bases. The V gene's germline CDR1 is SGHTS and CDR2 YDEGEE. This CDR3 is built from 11 residues. The CDR3 region is CASSLLGPQHF. The CDR3 coding sequence is TGTGCCAGCAGCTTGCTGGGGCCCCAGCATTTT.